The 4 T cell receptor beta chains in this list originate from one sample, sequenced in a study of T cells in Graves' hyperthyroidism and ophthalmopathy. Regions amplified from RNA transcripts were the TCR beta CDR3 regions. First-round RT-PCR targeting the TCR CDR3 was performed with the HTBI primer set. TCRdb re-derived calls from the multiplex PCR reads in MiXCR, one entry per CDR3 protein. The data contain about 99,000 distinct CDR3 sequences, roughly 50% of them seen just once; the ten biggest clones take up roughly 24%. What was sequenced was blood. These receptor sequences come from a man in his forties with Graves' hyperthyroidism.

This clonotype showed up just a few times. V gene TRBV6-2 or TRBV6-3 combines with J gene TRBJ1-5, with 9 bases matching TRBD1. This CDR3 has 14 residues. Germline CDR1 is MNHEY and CDR2 is SVGEGT. Trimming at V came to 0 bases and at J to 9 bases, leaving 3 bases not matched to a gene. Here the CDR3 DNA reads TGTGCCAGCAGTTACTCGGACAGGGGACGGCCCCAGCATTTT. It codes for CASSYSDRGRPQHF.

Of note for this clonotype: Here the CDR3 omits its conserved ending phenylalanine or tryptophan, so a read error is the likely source. The chain employs TRBV7-2 and TRBJ1-3; D call uncertain. Germline values: CDR1 SGHTA, CDR2 FQGNSA. The CDR3 totals 15 residues. This CDR3 reads CASSFGRESGNTIYS. The CDR3 region has the DNA TGTGCCAGCAGCTTCGGACGAGAATCTGGGAACACCATATATTCT.

This clonotype showed up many times. The chain recombines TRBV4-3 with TRBJ1-2; D is unclear. CDR1 is LGHNA and CDR2 is YSLEER in the germline V gene. This CDR3 region has 13 residues. V was clipped by 4 bases and J by 2 bases, with 8 bases between them. The CDR3 is CASSPDGNYGYTF. The CDR3 region has the DNA TGCGCCAGCAGCCCCGACGGAAACTATGGCTACACCTTC.

The V and J genes are TRBV7-6 and TRBJ2-5; TRBD2 matches 15 bases. V was pared by 5 bases and J by 4 bases, with 8 bases of the junction left unmatched. The CDR3 runs 17 residues. CDR1 and CDR2 from the germline V gene are SGHVS and FNYEAQ. The DNA of the CDR3 is TGTGCCAGCAGCCCCGGACTAGCGGGGGGGCCACGAGAGACCCAGTACTTC. Translation gives CASSPGLAGGPRETQYF.